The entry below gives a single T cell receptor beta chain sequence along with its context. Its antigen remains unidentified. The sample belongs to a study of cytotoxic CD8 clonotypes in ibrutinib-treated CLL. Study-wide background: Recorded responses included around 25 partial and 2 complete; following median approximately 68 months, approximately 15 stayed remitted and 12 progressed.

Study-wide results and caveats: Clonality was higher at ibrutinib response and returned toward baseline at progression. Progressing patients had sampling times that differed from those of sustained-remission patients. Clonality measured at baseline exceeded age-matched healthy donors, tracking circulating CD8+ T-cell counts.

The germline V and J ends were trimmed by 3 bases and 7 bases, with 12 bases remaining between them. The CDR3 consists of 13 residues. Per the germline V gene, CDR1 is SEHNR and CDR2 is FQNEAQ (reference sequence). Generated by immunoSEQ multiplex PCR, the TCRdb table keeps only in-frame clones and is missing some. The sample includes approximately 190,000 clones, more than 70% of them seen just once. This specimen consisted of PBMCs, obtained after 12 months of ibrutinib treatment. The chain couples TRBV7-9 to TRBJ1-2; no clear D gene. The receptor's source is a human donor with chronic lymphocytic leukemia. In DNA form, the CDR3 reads TGTGCCAGCAGCTTGGATAGGTTGGGTGGCTACACCTTC. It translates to CASSLDRLGGYTF.